This T cell receptor beta chain is drawn from a study of regulatory T cells. Broader study findings: Patient repertoires had restricted TRB V-J pairs and skewed V and J usage, most in Tregs. Hydrophobic residues at CDR3 positions 6 and 7 were enriched in conventional CD4+ T cells of CD3G-deficient patients.

Primers: 52 TRBV forward and 13 TRBJ reverse. The assay was immunoSEQ multiplex PCR, and TCRdb's table has in-frame clones only and misses some. The sample yields around 17,000 clones, about 79% seen once. Notes on this clone: Its antigen is currently unknown.

A couple of CD3G-deficient patients had more severe autoimmunity; all had some. At testing, patients were 2 to 39 years old, with reduced naive and increased memory T-cell proportions. CD4+ T cells were divided by sorting: CD25-high CD127-low Tregs, CD25-low CD127-high conventional cells. Germline lookup yields CDR1 MNHNS and CDR2 SASEGT. Trimming stripped 4 bases from V and 0 bases from J, with 6 bases between. The CDR3 length is 13 residues. The source is a person in their thirties with CD3G deficiency. Sequencing was carried out using conventional CD4+ T cells sorted from blood. This chain links TRBV6-1 with TRBJ1-2, with D hard to call. The CDR3, as DNA: TGTGCCAGCAGTGTGACGCCTAACTATGGCTACACCTTC. It translates to CASSVTPNYGYTF.